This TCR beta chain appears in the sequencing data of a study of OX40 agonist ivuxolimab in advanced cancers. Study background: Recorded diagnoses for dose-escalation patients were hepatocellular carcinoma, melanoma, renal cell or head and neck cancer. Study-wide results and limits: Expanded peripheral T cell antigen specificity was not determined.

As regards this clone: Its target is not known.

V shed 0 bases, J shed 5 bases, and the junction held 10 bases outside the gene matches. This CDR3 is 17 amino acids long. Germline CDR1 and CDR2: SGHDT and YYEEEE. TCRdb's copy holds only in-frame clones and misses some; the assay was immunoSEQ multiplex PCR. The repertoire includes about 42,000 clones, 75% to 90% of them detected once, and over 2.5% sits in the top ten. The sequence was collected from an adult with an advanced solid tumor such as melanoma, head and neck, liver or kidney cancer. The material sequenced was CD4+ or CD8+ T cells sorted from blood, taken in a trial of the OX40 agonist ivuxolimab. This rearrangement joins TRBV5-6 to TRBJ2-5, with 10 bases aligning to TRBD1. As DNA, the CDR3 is TGTGCCAGCAGCTTGGGGGGACAGGGGAGAACTTGGGAGACCCAGTACTTC. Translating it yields CASSLGGQGRTWETQYF.